The clone carrying this TCR beta chain was recorded a few times. As yet, its antigen is unknown. Genomic DNA provided the template from which TCR beta VDJ and CDR3 profiles were obtained. TCRdb ran MiXCR on the reads and lists one entry per CDR3 protein. The sample has more than 100,000 distinct CDR3 sequences; more than 40% are singletons. The sample originates from a study of CD8+CD57+ T cells in acquired aplastic anemia. Whole-study context: DNA from sorted CD4+ and CD8+ cells averaged 3.2 ug. Healthy donor sequencing depth: 10 million to 10.8 million CD4+, 11 million to 13 million CD8+ reads. Study-wide findings and caveats: In common between the patients and the controls were approximately 30 CD8+ CDR3 sequences.

Germline lookup yields CDR1 SNHLY and CDR2 FYNNEI. The germline V and J ends were trimmed by 5 bases and 5 bases, with 9 bases remaining between them. The CDR3 spans 12 residues. The specimen was sorted CD4+, CD8+, or CD8+CD57+ T cells (not recorded which) from PBMCs. This clonotype originated in a human donor in good health, serving as a control. The chain links TRBV2 to TRBJ2-5; no clear D. CDR3 coding DNA: TGTGCCAGCAGTTACCGTACGGAGACCCAGTACTTC. It codes for CASSYRTETQYF.